The present T cell receptor beta chain was sequenced within a study of OX40 agonist ivuxolimab in advanced cancers. Across the whole study: As their treatment, patients were administered ivuxolimab, an agonistic anti-OX40 (CD134) antibody.

Trimming took 0 bases from V and 6 from J; bases not matched to a gene: 3. The CDR3 runs 16 residues. The germline CDR1 and CDR2 sequences are KGHSH and LQKENI. Data came from immunoSEQ multiplex PCR; TCRdb stores just in-frame clones and leaves some out. Of approximately 57,000 clones in the sample, 83% were seen once. This clone was seen ten or more times. The TCR was taken from an adult with an advanced solid tumor such as melanoma, head and neck, liver or kidney cancer. J is TRBJ2-1 and V is TRBV18, with 12 bases identical to TRBD2. Sequencing used CD4+ or CD8+ T cells sorted from blood, obtained in a trial of the OX40 agonist ivuxolimab. The CDR3 reads CASSPPGLAGINEQFF. The CDR3 bases are TGTGCCAGCTCACCACCCGGACTAGCGGGAATCAATGAGCAGTTCTTC.